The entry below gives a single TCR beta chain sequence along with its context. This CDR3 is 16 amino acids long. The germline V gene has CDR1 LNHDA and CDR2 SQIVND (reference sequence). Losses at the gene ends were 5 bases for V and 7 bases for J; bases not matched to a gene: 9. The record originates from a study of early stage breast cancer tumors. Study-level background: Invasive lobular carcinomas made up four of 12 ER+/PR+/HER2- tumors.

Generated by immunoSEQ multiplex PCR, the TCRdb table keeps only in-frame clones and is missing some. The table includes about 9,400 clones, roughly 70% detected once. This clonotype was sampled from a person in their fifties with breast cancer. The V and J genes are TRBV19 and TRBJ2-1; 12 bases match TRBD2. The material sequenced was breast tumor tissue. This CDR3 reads CASSSRLAGEKNEQFF. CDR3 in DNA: TGTGCCAGTAGTTCGCGACTAGCGGGAGAGAAGAATGAGCAGTTCTTC.